This TCR beta chain stems from a study of cytomegalovirus exposure and HLA in healthy donors. Whole-study findings and limits: An analysis that was carried out later associated some 17,000 TCR beta sequences with HLA alleles at 0.05 false discovery rate. In vitro confirmation showed three CMV-associated chains to be CMV antigen specific. Cytomegalovirus association was assigned to approximately 160 TCR beta chains.

With regard to this clone: The antigen remains unidentified.

PCR was performed using 60 Vbeta and 13 Jbeta primers. TCRdb's table, derived via immunoSEQ multiplex PCR, lists solely in-frame clones and lacks some. This table holds 100,000 to 150,000 clones, around four fifths found once. This sequence originates from a man younger than 40 in good health and CMV-seropositive. Sequencing used PBMCs.

The CDR3 region has the DNA TGTGCCAGCAGTGGCGCAGATACGCAGTATTTT. The encoded protein is CASSGADTQYF. The genes are TRBV6-1 and TRBJ2-3; D is unclear. The CDR3 contains 11 residues. The V end lost 4 bases, the J end lost 4 bases, and 3 bases lay between the germline ends. Germline-derived CDR1 and CDR2 are MNHNS and SASEGT.